These 13 T cell receptor beta chains originate from one sample sequenced in a study of blood T cells in healthy people across ages. PCR was performed a second time for about 6 to 12 cycles using a sample-barcoded 5' primer and a J-beta primer mix. TCRdb independently ran MiXCR on the 5' RACE reads; one entry per CDR3 protein. This sample has roughly 800,000 distinct CDR3 sequences, with roughly 64% found just once. Specimen: blood. These receptors originate from a man aged 25-40 years in good health.

CDR3 bases: TGCAGTGCCCATGCGGACAGAGGTAACCACGAGCAGTACTTC. This gives the protein CSAHADRGNHEQYF. This chain links TRBV20-1 with TRBJ2-7; D is possibly TRBD1 (6 bases). Deletions cut 6 bases from V and 5 bases from J, with 20 bases between. From germline, CDR1 is DFQATT and CDR2 SNEGSKA (reference sequence). The CDR3 contains 14 residues.

The rearrangement joins TRBV6-1 to TRBJ2-1; D may be TRBD1 (7 bases). The DNA end is more similar to TRBJ2-7, so the J call may be wrong. The CDR3 length is 17 residues. The germline CDR1 and CDR2 sequences are MNHNS and SASEGT. The CDR3 coding sequence is TGTGCCAGCAGTGAAGCGGCAGGGGGGCACTCCTACAATGAGCAGTACTTC. The encoded protein is CASSEAAGGHSYNEQYF.

This clonotype showed up just a few times. The chain has TRBV25-1 and TRBJ2-1; TRBD1 matches 8 bases. V shed 0 bases, J shed 10 bases, and the junction held 14 bases outside the gene matches. CDR3 size: 17 residues. The V gene's germline CDR1 is MGHDK and CDR2 SYGVNS. The CDR3 sequence: CASSEYIRDRSSGEQFF. The DNA of the CDR3 is TGTGCCAGCAGTGAATATATCCGGGACAGGTCCTCGGGGGAGCAGTTCTTC.

The chain is built from TRBV4-3 and TRBJ2-5, with D perhaps TRBD2 (5 bases). The CDR3 loop spans 14 amino acids. V dropped 0 bases and J dropped 11 bases, with 16 bases sitting between them. Germline CDR1 and CDR2: LGHNA and YSLEER. CDR3 sequence reads: CASSQDRATTGQYF. DNA for the CDR3: TGCGCCAGCAGCCAAGACCGGGCAACAACGGGGCAGTACTTC.

The rearrangement links TRBV7-2 to TRBJ2-5, with 8 bases matching TRBD2. Germline CDR1 and CDR2: SGHTA and FQGNSA. Trimming cost V 3 bases and J 4 bases; bases outside gene matches: 7. This CDR3 has 15 amino acids. CDR3 sequence: CASSLIAGRPETQYF. CDR3 in DNA: TGTGCCAGCAGCTTGATAGCGGGACGTCCAGAGACCCAGTACTTC.

This clonotype has just a few counts. This chain joins TRBV6-5 and TRBJ2-3; 7 bases map to TRBD1. J lost 6 bases, V lost 8 bases, and 14 bases had no gene match. CDR1 MNHEY and CDR2 SVGAGI come from the germline V gene. This CDR3 has 15 amino acids. The CDR3 region is CASSQTGLTTDTQYF. The CDR3 DNA follows: TGTGCCAGCTCTCAGACAGGGTTGACAACGGATACGCAGTATTTT.

The chain employs TRBV20-1 and TRBJ2-3; 9 bases are shared with TRBD2. Germline lookup yields CDR1 DFQATT and CDR2 SNEGSKA (reference sequence). J lost 6 bases, V lost 6 bases, and 4 bases had no gene match. CDR3 length equals 12 residues. In DNA form, the CDR3 reads TGCAGTGCGGAGGGGACTAGCGATACGCAGTATTTT. This encodes CSAEGTSDTQYF.

The chain uses TRBV7-6 and TRBJ2-3, with D unresolved. CDR1 and CDR2 from the germline V gene are SGHVS and FNYEAQ. V dropped 5 bases and J dropped 0 bases, with 15 bases sitting between them. CDR3 length equals 16 residues. The CDR3 loop reads CASSPPATSSTDTQYF. In DNA form, the CDR3 reads TGTGCCAGCAGCCCCCCGGCGACATCTAGCACAGATACGCAGTATTTT.

This clonotype has only one observation. J is TRBJ2-1 and V is TRBV7-2, with TRBD2 as a possible D gene (6 bases). The ends were cut back, 5 bases at V and 0 bases at J, with 11 bases in the middle. This CDR3 is 15 amino acids long. Per germline, CDR1 SGHTA and CDR2 FQGNSA. CDR3 residues: CASSPSSASYNEQFF. CDR3 coding DNA: TGTGCCAGCAGCCCTTCTAGCGCCTCCTACAATGAGCAGTTCTTC.

The chain uses TRBV12-3 or TRBV12-4 and TRBJ1-5; no definite D call. Trimming took 6 bases from V and 2 from J, leaving 14 bases between them. CDR3 length: 15 residues. The DNA of the CDR3 is TGTGCCAGCAGACCGACCGGACCTGGCAATCAGCCCCAGCATTTT. Its translation: CASRPTGPGNQPQHF.

This clonotype was found many times. This chain links TRBV2 with TRBJ2-5; 7 positions agree with TRBD2. In germline, CDR1 is SNHLY, CDR2 FYNNEI. Trimming took 3 bases from V and 1 from J; bases not matched to a gene: 2. The CDR3 sequence is 14 residues long. The CDR3 region has the DNA TGTGCCAGCAGTGAGCTAGCGGCCCAAGAGACCCAGTACTTC. Translated: CASSELAAQETQYF.

This clonotype has a count of ten or more. The V gene is TRBV20-1, the J gene TRBJ2-5; D unresolved. CDR1 DFQATT and CDR2 SNEGSKA come from the germline V gene (reference sequence). Trimming took off 4 bases at V and 2 bases at J, with 14 bases between the two ends. The CDR3 totals 14 residues. This CDR3 reads CSAMEVTLQETQYF. CDR3 sequence (DNA): TGCAGTGCTATGGAAGTTACCCTACAAGAGACCCAGTACTTC.

This clonotype was counted between two and nine times. The V call is TRBV7-2, the J call TRBJ2-3; TRBD2 is a possible D gene (7 bases). The germline CDR1 and CDR2 sequences are SGHTA and FQGNSA. CDR3 length: 14 residues. V was cut by 1 base and J by 6 bases, with 11 bases left in between. In nucleotides, the CDR3 is TGTGCCAGCAGCTTAGTAGGGGGGGCGGATACGCAGTATTTT. Amino acids: CASSLVGGADTQYF.